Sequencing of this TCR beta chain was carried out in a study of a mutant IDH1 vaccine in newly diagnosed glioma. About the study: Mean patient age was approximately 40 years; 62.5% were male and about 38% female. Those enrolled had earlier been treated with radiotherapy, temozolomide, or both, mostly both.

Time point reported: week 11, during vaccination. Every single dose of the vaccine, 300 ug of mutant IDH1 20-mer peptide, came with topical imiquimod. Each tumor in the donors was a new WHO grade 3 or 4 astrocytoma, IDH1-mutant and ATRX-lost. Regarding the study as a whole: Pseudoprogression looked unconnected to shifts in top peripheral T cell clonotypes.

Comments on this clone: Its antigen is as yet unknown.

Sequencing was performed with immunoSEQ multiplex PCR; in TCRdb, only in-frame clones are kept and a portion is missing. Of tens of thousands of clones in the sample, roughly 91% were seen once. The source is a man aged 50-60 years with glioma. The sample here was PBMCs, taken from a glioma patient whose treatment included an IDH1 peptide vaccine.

CDR3 loop: CASSYQGGRPDTQYF. CDR3 coding DNA: TGTGCCAGCAGTTATCAGGGCGGGAGGCCAGATACGCAGTATTTT. V and J are TRBV6-5 and TRBJ2-3; 8 bases align to TRBD2. V gave up 3 bases and J gave up 4 bases; unmatched junction bases: 6. The CDR3 has 15 amino acids. Germline V gene lookup returns CDR1 MNHEY and CDR2 SVGAGI.